This T cell receptor beta chain was obtained from a study of T-cell reconstitution after alpha-beta-depleted transplantation in children. This CDR3 contains 17 residues. Germline CDR1 reads MGHDK; CDR2 reads SYGVNS. Trimming pared 4 bases from V and 2 bases from J, leaving 21 bases between. The authors prepared the TCRbeta library with unique molecular identifiers. TCRdb reprocessed the PCR reads with MiXCR, giving one entry per CDR3 protein. The sample includes some 200,000 distinct CDR3 sequences, roughly 14% of them seen just once. Many counts were recorded for this clonotype. This TCR derives from a human donor who donated a stem cell graft to a child with acute lymphoblastic leukemia. This chain joins TRBV25-1 and TRBJ2-7, with D maybe TRBD2 (6 bases). The material sequenced was PBMCs from the stem cell graft donor, taken from the stem cell graft. CDR3 bases: TGTGCCAGCAGTGGCCTCGGGGGATCCCATGAAACCTACGAGCAGTACTTC. It codes for CASSGLGGSHETYEQYF.